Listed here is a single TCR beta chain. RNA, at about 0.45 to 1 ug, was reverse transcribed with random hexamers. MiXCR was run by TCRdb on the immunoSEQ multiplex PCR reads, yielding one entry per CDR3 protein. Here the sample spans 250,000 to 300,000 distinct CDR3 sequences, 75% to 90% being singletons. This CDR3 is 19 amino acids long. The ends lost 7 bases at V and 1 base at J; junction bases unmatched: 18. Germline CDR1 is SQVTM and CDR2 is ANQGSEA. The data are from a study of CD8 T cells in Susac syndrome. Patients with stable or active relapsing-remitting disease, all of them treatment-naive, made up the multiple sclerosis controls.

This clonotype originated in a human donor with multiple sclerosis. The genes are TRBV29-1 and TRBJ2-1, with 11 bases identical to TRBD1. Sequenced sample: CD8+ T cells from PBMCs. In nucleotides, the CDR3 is TGCAGCGGGCAGGGGAGTGGGACAGGGGGATTTCGGTCCTACAATGAGCAGTTCTTC. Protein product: CSGQGSGTGGFRSYNEQFF.